One and the same sample provided the 23 T cell receptor beta chains below, sequenced in a study of long-term antiretroviral therapy in people with HIV. At the survey level, the v3.0 immunoSEQ assay was run. TCRdb's table, derived via immunoSEQ multiplex PCR, lists solely in-frame clones and lacks some. Among about 23,000 clones, roughly 88% were seen once, and the ten largest hold 6% to 6.5%. Sequencing was performed on unsorted PBMCs, taken 0.6 years after starting antiretroviral therapy. Receptors were obtained from a man in his 60s with HIV.

CDR3 DNA sequence: TGTGCCAGCAGCGTAGCCGCCCTTCCGTATTACGAGCAGTACTTC. Translating it yields CASSVAALPYYEQYF. This chain connects TRBV9 to TRBJ2-7; D is ambiguous. Germline CDR1 SGDLS, CDR2 YYNGEE. The CDR3 contains 15 residues. Trimming cost V 0 bases and J 4 bases, with 14 bases left between them. Using reference TRBV9 and TRBJ2-7 for the parts outside the CDR3, the full variable domain is DSGVTQTPKHLITATGQRVTLRCSPRSGDLSVYWYQQSLDQGLQFLIQYYNGEERAKGNILERFSAQQFPDLHSELNLSSLELGDSALYFCASSVAALPYYEQYFGPGTRLTVT.

The chain joins TRBV5-4 to TRBJ2-1; D uncertain. CDR1 and CDR2 from the germline V gene are SGHNT and YYREEE (reference sequence). Trimming shortened V by 1 base and J by 0 bases, and 14 bases separated the two germline ends. The CDR3 is made up of 17 amino acids. For the CDR3, the DNA is TGTGCCAGCAGCTTGAATTTAGCCCCTAGCTCCTACAATGAGCAGTTCTTC. Translation: CASSLNLAPSSYNEQFF.

The V gene is TRBV5-1, the J gene TRBJ2-3; D is uncertain. Germline CDR1 SGHRS, CDR2 YFSETQ. This CDR3 contains 12 residues. The ends were cut back, 1 base at V and 6 bases at J, with 6 bases in the middle. CDR3 in amino acids: CASSLTVDTQYF. CDR3 nucleotides: TGCGCCAGCAGCTTGACTGTCGATACGCAGTATTTT.

This chain connects TRBV6-5 to TRBJ1-4; 7 bases match TRBD1. The CDR3 has 14 amino acids. The germline V gene has CDR1 MNHEY and CDR2 SVGAGI. V lost 7 bases, J lost 8 bases, and 10 bases stayed unmatched. The CDR3 reads CASTERGRGEKLFF. DNA for the CDR3: TGTGCCAGCACAGAAAGGGGGCGAGGCGAAAAACTGTTTTTT.

V and J are TRBV5-1 and TRBJ2-3; possible D gene TRBD1, 5 bases. Trimming left V 2 bases short and J 2 bases short, with 9 bases between. The CDR3 covers 14 residues. From germline, CDR1 is SGHRS and CDR2 YFSETQ. The CDR3 sequence is CASSFQGPTDTQYF. In DNA, the CDR3 is TGCGCCAGCAGCTTCCAGGGCCCCACAGATACGCAGTATTTT.

This clone was recorded once. The chain joins TRBV6-5 to TRBJ2-2, with TRBD2 matching over 10 bases. This CDR3 contains 13 residues. The germline V gene has CDR1 MNHEY and CDR2 SVGAGI. The trim removed 10 bases at V and 1 base at J, leaving 0 bases unmatched. The DNA for the CDR3 is TGTGCCACTAGCGGGAGGAACACCGGGGAGCTGTTTTTT. Its translation is CATSGRNTGELFF.

This clone occurred a few times. V usage is TRBV19 and J usage is TRBJ1-2; TRBD1 agrees at 10 bases. After removal of 5 bases from V and 4 bases from J, the junction contained 10 bases not matched to a gene. Germline V gene data show CDR1 as LNHDA and CDR2 as SQIVND (reference sequence). The CDR3 length is 16 residues. The CDR3 DNA is TGTGCCAGTAGTCTTTTGGGGACAGGGGCTTTCTATGGCTACACCTTC. Translated: CASSLLGTGAFYGYTF.

V usage is TRBV6-5 and J usage is TRBJ1-2; D perhaps matches TRBD1 (6 bases). This CDR3 region has 12 residues. The germline V gene encodes CDR1 MNHEY and CDR2 SVGAGI. Trimming took 10 bases from V and 9 from J, leaving 18 bases between them. The CDR3 spells CATLLGGRSYTF. The CDR3 DNA sequence: TGTGCCACCCTGCTGGGGGGGCGAAGCTACACCTTC.

This clone was picked up one time. Here the CDR3 reads CASSDRDSAGELFF. CDR3 bases: TGTGCCAGCAGTGACCGGGACTCGGCCGGGGAGCTGTTTTTT. The chain joins TRBV6-4 to TRBJ2-2, with D perhaps TRBD2 (6 bases). Trimming shortened V by 2 bases and J by 6 bases, and 10 bases separated the two germline ends. The germline V gene encodes CDR1 MRHNA and CDR2 SNTAGT. The CDR3 totals 14 residues.

The chain joins TRBV5-1 to TRBJ2-2, with D perhaps TRBD2 (6 bases). V was shortened by 0 bases and J by 0 bases, with 9 bases between the two germline ends. This CDR3 region has 16 residues. In germline, CDR1 is SGHRS, CDR2 YFSETQ. The CDR3: CASSLGASANTGELFF. In DNA, the CDR3 is TGCGCCAGCAGCTTGGGGGCTAGCGCGAACACCGGGGAGCTGTTTTTT.

The chain joins TRBV6-6 to TRBJ1-4, with 7 bases identical to TRBD1. CDR1 is MNHNY and CDR2 is SVGAGI in the germline V gene (reference sequence). The V segment lost 5 bases and the J segment 8 bases; nucleotides outside the gene matches: 5. This CDR3 comprises 13 residues. The DNA for the CDR3 is TGTGCCAGCAGTGGCGACAGGGAGGAAAAACTGTTTTTT. It translates to CASSGDREEKLFF.

This clone was seen only a few times. The V call is TRBV10-1, the J call TRBJ1-2, with 12 bases that match TRBD1. Looked up from germline, CDR1 is WNHNN and CDR2 is SYGVQD (reference sequence). CDR3 length: 15 residues. With 6 bases clipped from V and 3 bases from J, the junction kept 5 bases outside the gene matches. DNA for the CDR3: TGCGCCAGCAGGGGGACAGGGGGCCTTGACTATGGCTACACCTTC. This sequence encodes CASRGTGGLDYGYTF.

The chain carries TRBV10-3 and TRBJ2-1, with 8 bases aligning to TRBD2. The germline V gene has CDR1 ENHRY and CDR2 SYGVKD. J gave up 10 bases and V 7 bases, and 12 bases lay outside the gene matches. CDR3 length: 14 residues. CDR3 residues: CAITRSGSNMEQFF. DNA for the CDR3: TGTGCCATCACTCGCAGCGGGAGTAATATGGAGCAGTTCTTC.

This chain uses TRBV5-1 with TRBJ2-3; D perhaps matches TRBD1 (6 bases). The germline CDR1 and CDR2 sequences are SGHRS and YFSETQ. The CDR3 spans 14 residues. V shed 2 bases and J shed 6 bases, with 13 bases lying between them. CDR3 sequence reads: CASSFGQGPDTQYF. DNA of the CDR3: TGCGCCAGCAGCTTCGGGCAGGGGCCCGATACGCAGTATTTT. The whole variable domain, filled in from reference TRBV5-1 and TRBJ2-3, reads KAGVTQTPRYLIKTRGQQVTLSCSPISGHRSVSWYQQTPGQGLQFLFEYFSETQRNKGNFPGRFSGRQFSNSRSEMNVSTLELGDSALYLCASSFGQGPDTQYFGPGTRLTVL.

CDR3 in amino acids: CASTQSGTGAEEQYF. The DNA for the CDR3 is TGTGCCAGTACACAGTCGGGGACAGGGGCGGAGGAGCAGTACTTC. The chain carries TRBV14 and TRBJ2-7; 10 positions agree with TRBD1. The CDR3 has 15 residues. The junction had 15 bases not matched to a gene; V was cut back by 9 bases and J by 7 bases. The germline V gene has CDR1 SGHDN and CDR2 FVKESK.

V and J are TRBV9 and TRBJ1-1; D not resolved. The CDR3 spans 15 residues. V was trimmed by 4 bases and J by 1 base, leaving 14 bases between them. The germline gives CDR1 SGDLS, CDR2 YYNGEE. The chain's CDR3 is CASSPSVLANTEAFF. The CDR3 region has the DNA TGTGCCAGCAGCCCATCAGTCCTGGCGAACACTGAAGCTTTCTTT.

This chain uses TRBV10-1 with TRBJ2-5, with D tentatively TRBD2 (5 bases). Looked up from germline, CDR1 is WNHNN and CDR2 is SYGVQD (reference sequence). The CDR3 is made up of 15 amino acids. Trimming removed 4 bases at V and 2 bases at J, with 14 bases between. CDR3 protein: CASSGIRGRQETQYF. DNA for the CDR3: TGCGCCAGCAGTGGTATACGGGGTCGACAAGAGACCCAGTACTTC.

V and J are TRBV5-6 and TRBJ2-5, with TRBD1 identical over 12 bases. The germline V gene has CDR1 SGHDT and CDR2 YYEEEE. This CDR3 region has 16 residues. V lost 0 bases and J lost 5; bases outside the gene matches: 5. CDR3 coding DNA: TGTGCCAGCAGCTTGGCGGGACAGGGGGCGGTGGAGACCCAGTACTTC. This sequence encodes CASSLAGQGAVETQYF.

This chain links TRBV19 with TRBJ2-1; D gene uncertain. The CDR3 extends over 15 amino acids. Trimming took off 3 bases at V and 4 bases at J, with 13 bases between the two ends. From germline, CDR1 is LNHDA and CDR2 SQIVND (reference sequence). CDR3 residues: CASSMRIPTYNEQFF. The CDR3 nucleotides read TGTGCCAGTAGTATGCGTATCCCGACGTACAATGAGCAGTTCTTC.

V is TRBV14 and J is TRBJ1-4; perhaps TRBD1 as D (5 bases). The CDR3 runs 15 residues. V lost 4 bases to trimming and J lost 0 bases, with 9 bases between them. The germline V gene has CDR1 SGHDN and CDR2 FVKESK. The CDR3 protein is CASSPDSTTNEKLFF. The CDR3, as DNA: TGTGCCAGCAGCCCCGACAGCACAACTAATGAAAAACTGTTTTTT.

The CDR3 coding sequence is TGTGCCAGCAGCTTAGATCCGGCGAATTCGCAGTATTTT. Translating gives CASSLDPANSQYF. The chain recombines TRBV11-2 with TRBJ2-3; no clear D gene. The germline gives CDR1 SGHAT, CDR2 FQNNGV. Trimming removed 0 bases at V and 10 bases at J, with 11 bases between. The CDR3 covers 13 residues. The entire variable domain, with the rest obtained from reference TRBV11-2 and TRBJ2-3, is as follows: EAGVAQSPRYKIIEKRQSVAFWCNPISGHATLYWYQQILGQGPKLLIQFQNNGVVDDSQLPKDRFSAERLKGVDSTLKIQPAKLEDSAVYLCASSLDPANSQYFGPGTRLTVL.

CDR3 nucleotides: TGTGCCAGCAGCCAAGGAATATACAATCCAACAGATACGCAGTATTTT. The encoded protein is CASSQGIYNPTDTQYF. This sequence joins TRBV14 and TRBJ2-3; D not resolved. The CDR3 loop spans 16 amino acids. The V end lost 1 base, the J end lost 3 bases, and 14 bases lay between the germline ends. The germline V gene encodes CDR1 SGHDN and CDR2 FVKESK.

V is TRBV29-1 and J is TRBJ1-1; D is perhaps TRBD1 (6 bases). Trimming shortened V by 4 bases and J by 2 bases, and 20 bases separated the two germline ends. CDR1 is SQVTM and CDR2 is ANQGSEA in the germline V gene. The CDR3 length is 16 residues. In DNA form, the CDR3 reads TGCAGCGTTGGGGCAGGGGACGGACTTGGCAACACTGAAGCTTTCTTT. As protein: CSVGAGDGLGNTEAFF.